These T cell receptor beta chains were read from a single sample in a study of T and B cells in COVID-19 patients. One entry per CDR3 protein results from TCRdb running MiXCR on the multiplex PCR reads. The data hold nearly 15,000 distinct CDR3 sequences, with 25% to 30% observed a single time. The source material was blood. Receptors originate from a human donor who had recovered from COVID-19. CDR3s include the opening cysteine and the closing phenylalanine or tryptophan. A D gene is named only where the DNA matches it firmly. Clone size appears in some rows only: once, few, many, or a class for an expanded clone.

j_call	v_call	clone_size	d_call	cdr3_aa	cdr3_nt
TRBJ1-4	TRBV15	-	-	CATSPTPAFNEKLFF	TGTGCCACCAGCCCGACCCCCGCATTTAATGAAAAACTGTTTTTT
TRBJ1-1	TRBV27	-	TRBD1	CASSPGGVNTEAFF	TGTGCCAGCAGCCCAGGGGGGGTGAACACTGAAGCTTTCTTT
TRBJ2-6	TRBV6-5	-	-	CASSVGPGGWANVLTF	TGTGCCAGCAGTGTCGGGCCCGGGGGTTGGGCCAACGTCCTGACTTTC
TRBJ2-5	TRBV7-9	-	-	CASSPDFSGETQYF	TGTGCCAGCAGCCCAGACTTCAGTGGGGAGACCCAGTACTTC
TRBJ1-5	TRBV19	medium-sized	-	CASRDSNQPQHF	TGTGCCAGTAGGGACTCTAATCAGCCCCAGCATTTT
TRBJ1-1	TRBV5-5	few	TRBD1	CASSLGDRDAFF	TGTGCCAGCAGCTTAGGGGACAGGGATGCTTTCTTT
TRBJ1-6	TRBV18	few	TRBD1	CASSDRGRYNSPLHF	TGTGCCAGCTCAGACAGGGGGAGATATAATTCACCCCTCCACTTT
TRBJ1-6	TRBV6-5	medium-sized	-	CASSYGFNSPLHF	TGTGCCAGCAGTTACGGATTCAATTCACCCCTCCACTTT
TRBJ1-4	TRBV7-2	-	-	CASSSGPHGAEKLFF	TGTGCCAGCAGTTCCGGGCCCCACGGGGCTGAAAAACTGTTTTTT
TRBJ2-3	TRBV24-1	-	-	CATSDRPVDTQYF	TGTGCCACCAGTGATAGGCCGGTAGATACGCAGTATTTT
TRBJ1-2	TRBV29-1	medium-sized	-	CSVEGIALRGARGGYTF	TGCAGCGTTGAAGGCATTGCCCTGAGAGGGGCCCGCGGTGGCTACACCTTC
TRBJ2-7	TRBV6-5	medium-sized	-	CASSRYDEQYF	TGTGCCAGCAGTCGATATGACGAGCAGTACTTC
TRBJ1-1	TRBV19	-	-	CASSIDAENTEAFF	TGTGCCAGTAGTATAGATGCAGAGAACACTGAAGCTTTCTTT
TRBJ2-3	TRBV6-5	-	TRBD1	CASSYILSDREDTQYF	TGTGCCAGCAGTTACATACTCTCCGACAGGGAAGATACGCAGTATTTT
TRBJ1-5	TRBV6-1	many	-	CASSEAGGNQPQHF	TGTGCCAGCAGTGAAGCCGGGGGCAATCAGCCCCAGCATTTT
TRBJ1-4	TRBV6-5	-	-	CASSSRGGIVEKLFF	TGTGCCAGCAGTTCCCGGGGAGGGATAGTTGAAAAACTGTTTTTT
TRBJ1-1	TRBV6-5	few	-	CASSSPVGRNTEAFF	TGTGCCAGCAGTTCCCCGGTCGGTCGTAACACTGAAGCTTTCTTT
TRBJ2-5	TRBV14	once	-	CASSLTGHPTETQYF	TGTGCCAGCAGCCTAACGGGACATCCGACAGAGACCCAGTACTTC
TRBJ2-7	TRBV19	-	TRBD1	CASSPRDRGLGIYEQYF	TGTGCCAGTAGCCCCCGGGACAGAGGTCTTGGGATCTACGAGCAGTACTTC
TRBJ2-2	TRBV20-1	-	-	CSARSRGGRSGELFF	TGCAGTGCTAGATCCCGTGGGGGGCGATCCGGGGAGCTGTTTTTT
TRBJ1-4	TRBV25-1	-	-	CASSELAGANEKLFF	TGTGCCAGCAGTGAATTGGCAGGCGCTAATGAAAAACTGTTTTTT
TRBJ2-3	TRBV19	medium-sized	-	CASSIGPAGGTDTQYF	TGTGCCAGTAGTATAGGGCCAGCGGGCGGGACAGATACGCAGTATTTT
TRBJ1-4	TRBV6-5	few	-	CASKRAEKLFF	TGTGCCAGCAAGAGGGCTGAAAAACTGTTTTTT
TRBJ1-1	TRBV27	-	-	CASRSQGNTEAFF	TGTGCCAGCAGGTCACAGGGGAACACTGAAGCTTTCTTT
TRBJ2-1	TRBV6-2/TRBV6-3	few	-	CASSYSKMNEQFF	TGTGCCAGCAGTTACTCCAAGATGAATGAGCAGTTCTTC
TRBJ1-2	TRBV19	few	-	CASSIGGYNYGYTF	TGTGCCAGTAGTATCGGGGGCTATAACTATGGCTACACCTTC
TRBJ2-3	TRBV6-1	few	-	CASSEGSTDTQYF	TGTGCCAGCAGTGAAGGGTCCACAGATACGCAGTATTTT
TRBJ1-4	TRBV6-1	few	-	CASSGGLTNEKLFF	TGTGCCAGCAGTGGGGGGTTGACTAATGAAAAACTGTTTTTT
TRBJ2-1	TRBV6-5	medium-sized	-	CASSSDPRFPFF	TGTGCCAGCAGTTCGGACCCTCGTTTTCCGTTCTTC